A single sample gave rise to the 32 T cell receptor beta chains below, sequenced in a study of cytomegalovirus exposure and HLA in healthy donors. PCR involved 60 Vbeta and 13 Jbeta primers. The table came from immunoSEQ multiplex PCR; TCRdb's copy has only in-frame clones and leaves some out. The data hold some 120,000 clones, with around 75% observed a single time. Sequencing was performed on PBMCs. Receptors originate from a woman between 50 and 59 years old in good health and CMV-seropositive.

The V and J genes are TRBV7-9 and TRBJ2-7; D is undetermined. CDR1 is SEHNR and CDR2 is FQNEAQ in the germline V gene (reference sequence). Trimming removed 7 bases from V and 2 bases from J, with 15 bases in between. The CDR3 is made up of 14 amino acids. The CDR3: CASTPSASPYEQYF. The CDR3 DNA follows: TGTGCCAGCACACCGTCAGCGTCCCCCTACGAGCAGTACTTC.

This chain uses TRBV5-4 with TRBJ2-7; TRBD2 agrees at 15 bases. Trimming cost V 0 bases and J 5 bases; bases outside gene matches: 6. Germline V gene sequence: CDR1 SGHNT, CDR2 YYREEE (reference sequence). This CDR3 region has 17 residues. The CDR3 sequence is CASSLEPGLAGGDEQYF. In nucleotides, the CDR3 is TGTGCCAGCAGCTTGGAGCCAGGACTAGCGGGGGGGGACGAGCAGTACTTC.

The CDR3 nucleotides are TGTGCCACCGCGGCGGTGGCGTGGGATGGCTACACCTTC. Translated, it gives CATAAVAWDGYTF. The chain joins TRBV2 to TRBJ1-2; D remains ambiguous. V gave up 10 bases and J gave up 6 bases, with 18 bases separating them. Germline V gene data show CDR1 as SNHLY and CDR2 as FYNNEI. The CDR3 totals 13 residues.

The chain couples TRBV5-8 to TRBJ2-1; maybe TRBD2 (6 bases). Looked up from germline, CDR1 is SGHTS and CDR2 is YDEGEE. The CDR3 totals 14 residues. Trimming stripped 2 bases from V and 5 bases from J, with 11 bases between. This chain's CDR3 is CASSFTGVNNEQFF. The CDR3 DNA reads TGTGCCAGCAGCTTCACGGGAGTCAACAATGAGCAGTTCTTC.

In this sample, this clone turned up a few times. This chain uses TRBV7-9 with TRBJ1-1, with TRBD1 identical over 10 bases. The trim removed 5 bases at V and 11 bases at J, leaving 17 bases unmatched. CDR1 is SEHNR, CDR2 FQNEAQ, per germline (reference sequence). The CDR3 sequence is 16 residues long. The CDR3 DNA reads as TGTGCCAGCAGCGCAAAATGGACAGGGGGTTCGGGGACGGCTTTCTTT. This encodes CASSAKWTGGSGTAFF.

The J gene is TRBJ1-1, the V gene TRBV25-1; D possibly corresponds to TRBD1 (6 bases). The CDR3 covers 17 residues. Germline lookup yields CDR1 MGHDK and CDR2 SYGVNS. V lost 7 bases to trimming and J lost 0 bases, with 21 bases between them. CDR3 in amino acids: CASTQGKRGSMNTEAFF. In DNA, the CDR3 is TGTGCCAGCACCCAGGGGAAGAGGGGGAGCATGAACACTGAAGCTTTCTTT.

A few counts support this clone. The J gene is TRBJ1-5, the V gene TRBV5-1; D is undetermined. Trimming shortened V by 2 bases and J by 3 bases, and 12 bases separated the two germline ends. The CDR3 sequence is 15 residues long. Germline V gene lookup returns CDR1 SGHRS and CDR2 YFSETQ. Here the CDR3 reads CASSFLTPTNQPQHF. For the CDR3, the DNA is TGCGCCAGCAGCTTCCTCACACCCACCAATCAGCCCCAGCATTTT. Full variable domain (missing parts from reference TRBV5-1 and TRBJ1-5): KAGVTQTPRYLIKTRGQQVTLSCSPISGHRSVSWYQQTPGQGLQFLFEYFSETQRNKGNFPGRFSGRQFSNSRSEMNVSTLELGDSALYLCASSFLTPTNQPQHFGDGTRLSIL.

The CDR3: CASSRDRAKSPLHF. The CDR3 bases are TGTGCCAGCAGCCGGGACAGGGCGAAATCACCCCTCCACTTT. The chain is built from TRBV7-2 and TRBJ1-6; 9 bases match TRBD1. Germline V gene lookup returns CDR1 SGHTA and CDR2 FQGNSA. This CDR3 is built from 14 residues. Trimming cost V 5 bases and J 10 bases; bases outside gene matches: 6. Supplemented by reference TRBV7-2 and TRBJ1-6, the full variable domain reads GAGVSQSPSNKVTEKGKDVELRCDPISGHTALYWYRQSLGQGLEFLIYFQGNSAPDKSGLPSDRFSAERTGGSVSTLTIQRTQQEDSAVYLCASSRDRAKSPLHFGNGTRLTVT.

This chain connects TRBV27 to TRBJ1-1; D gene unclear. Trimming removed 5 bases from V and 6 bases from J, with 13 bases in between. This CDR3 spans 13 amino acids. Germline V gives CDR1 MNHEY, CDR2 SMNVEV (reference sequence). The CDR3 DNA sequence: TGTGCCAGCAGTCGGCTCGGGGTGCCTGAAGCTTTCTTT. Amino acids: CASSRLGVPEAFF.

V gene TRBV27 combines with J gene TRBJ2-6, with 14 nucleotides matching TRBD2. This CDR3 is 18 amino acids long. Germline trimming cut 4 bases from V and 4 bases from J; bases unmatched to any gene: 6. The germline gives CDR1 MNHEY, CDR2 SMNVEV (reference sequence). The CDR3 loop is CASSWTSGGRSGANVLTF. The CDR3 DNA reads as TGTGCCAGCAGTTGGACTAGCGGGGGGAGATCAGGGGCCAACGTCCTGACTTTC.

This clone came up a few times. The V gene is TRBV7-9, the J gene TRBJ2-3; no reliable D call. CDR3 length: 16 amino acids. Trimming left V 5 bases short and J 4 bases short, with 19 bases between. CDR1 is SEHNR, CDR2 FQNEAQ, per germline (reference sequence). CDR3 sequence: CASSLDAPYLADTQYF. The CDR3 coding sequence is TGTGCCAGCAGCCTCGACGCCCCCTATCTAGCAGATACGCAGTATTTT. Full variable domain (remainder filled in from reference TRBV7-9 and TRBJ2-3): DTGVSQNPRHKITKRGQNVTFRCDPISEHNRLYWYRQTLGQGPEFLTYFQNEAQLEKSRLLSDRFSAERPKGSFSTLEIQRTEQGDSAMYLCASSLDAPYLADTQYFGPGTRLTVL.

V is TRBV5-1 and J is TRBJ1-3; 10 positions agree with TRBD1. This CDR3 is built from 17 residues. The J segment lost 0 bases and the V segment lost 3 bases, leaving 6 bases of the junction unmatched. Germline CDR1 reads SGHRS; CDR2 reads YFSETQ. CDR3 amino acids: CASSWGTGAFSGNTIYF. The CDR3, as DNA: TGCGCCAGCAGCTGGGGGACAGGGGCCTTCTCTGGAAACACCATATATTTT.

The chain combines TRBV29-1 with TRBJ2-3; D gene unclear. The CDR3 length is 13 residues. Trimming shortened V by 8 bases and J by 0 bases, and 12 bases separated the two germline ends. CDR1 is SQVTM, CDR2 ANQGSEA, per germline. The CDR3 DNA follows: TGCAGCTTGACTCAGTCTAGCACAGATACGCAGTATTTT. Residues: CSLTQSSTDTQYF.

The chain joins TRBV10-3 to TRBJ1-2; 9 bases match TRBD1. The germline gives CDR1 ENHRY, CDR2 SYGVKD. The CDR3 is 15 residues long. J was trimmed by 2 bases and V by 2 bases; bases with no gene match: 3. CDR3 region: CAISETGTGNYGYTF. CDR3 bases: TGTGCCATCAGTGAGACCGGGACAGGGAACTATGGCTACACCTTC.

The chain is built from TRBV7-9 and TRBJ1-3; TRBD1 aligns across 8 bases. Trimming at V came to 1 base and at J to 0 bases, leaving 2 bases not matched to a gene. CDR3 size: 16 residues. The germline CDR1 and CDR2 sequences are SEHNR and FQNEAQ (reference sequence). CDR3 nucleotide sequence: TGTGCCAGCAGCTTAGGGGACAGGTCCTCTGGAAACACCATATATTTT. Its translation: CASSLGDRSSGNTIYF. Full variable domain (remainder filled in from reference TRBV7-9 and TRBJ1-3): DTGVSQNPRHKITKRGQNVTFRCDPISEHNRLYWYRQTLGQGPEFLTYFQNEAQLEKSRLLSDRFSAERPKGSFSTLEIQRTEQGDSAMYLCASSLGDRSSGNTIYFGEGSWLTVV.

This clone appeared a few times. This sequence joins TRBV5-1 and TRBJ2-1; TRBD2 agrees at 13 bases. Germline assignment: CDR1 SGHRS and CDR2 YFSETQ. The ends lost 2 bases at V and 2 bases at J; junction bases unmatched: 1. CDR3 size: 16 residues. Here the CDR3 DNA reads TGCGCCAGCAGCTTTGGACTAGCGGGAGCCTACAATGAGCAGTTCTTC. It yields the protein CASSFGLAGAYNEQFF.

V and J are TRBV30 and TRBJ1-6; the match to TRBD1 covers 9 bases. Germline-derived CDR1 and CDR2 are GTSNPN and SVGIG (reference sequence). V was pared by 1 base and J by 3 bases, with 4 bases of the junction left unmatched. The CDR3 is made up of 16 amino acids. The CDR3: CAWSAGTGNYNSPLHF. The CDR3 DNA is TGTGCCTGGAGTGCAGGGACAGGGAACTATAATTCACCCCTCCACTTT.

This clone has just one count. The chain has TRBV7-9 and TRBJ2-5, with 7 bases lining up with TRBD2. The CDR3 spans 15 residues. Unmatched junction bases numbered 15, after V lost 10 bases and J lost 4 bases. CDR1 and CDR2 (germline): SEHNR, FQNEAQ (reference sequence). The CDR3 sequence: CATGEAGLPGETQYF. CDR3 bases: TGTGCCACCGGGGAAGCGGGGCTACCGGGAGAGACCCAGTACTTC.

This clone appeared a few times. V usage is TRBV4-3 and J usage is TRBJ2-5; 15 bases match TRBD2. With 1 base clipped from V and 4 bases from J, the junction kept 10 bases outside the gene matches. This CDR3 contains 19 residues. CDR1 is LGHNA and CDR2 is YSLEER in the germline V gene. CDR3 loop: CASSQGTSGRAGLGETQYF. The DNA of the CDR3 is TGCGCCAGCAGCCAAGGGACTAGCGGGAGGGCTGGATTAGGAGAGACCCAGTACTTC.

The chain carries TRBV2 and TRBJ1-1, with no clear D. Germline V gene lookup returns CDR1 SNHLY and CDR2 FYNNEI. The CDR3 runs to 12 residues. Trimming shortened V by 4 bases and J by 4 bases, and 7 bases separated the two germline ends. The CDR3 DNA follows: TGTGCCAGCAGTGGTGGAGGCACTGAAGCTTTCTTT. Residues: CASSGGGTEAFF.

The V and J genes are TRBV20-1 and TRBJ1-2; D unresolved. CDR1 is DFQATT and CDR2 is SNEGSKA in the germline V gene (reference sequence). The CDR3 is 11 residues long. Trimming removed 5 bases from V and 4 bases from J, with 8 bases in between. This chain's CDR3 is CSALPGYGYTF. The CDR3 bases are TGCAGTGCTCTACCGGGCTATGGCTACACCTTC.

This sequence joins TRBV5-8 and TRBJ2-7; 7 bases agree with TRBD2. Trimming removed 0 bases from V and 2 bases from J; junction bases left unmatched: 5. The CDR3 totals 15 residues. In germline, CDR1 is SGHTS, CDR2 YDEGEE. The CDR3, as DNA: TGTGCCAGCAGCTTGGGCGGGAGTCCCGCCTACGAGCAGTACTTC. It translates to CASSLGGSPAYEQYF.

This clone appeared once. The genes are TRBV1 and TRBJ2-1; the DNA was not compared with TRBD2, the D call given in the table. TRBV1 constitutes a pseudogene. This CDR3 has 16 residues. CDR3 loop: CTSSQLGGLHLNEQFF. CDR3 nucleotide sequence: TGCACCAGCAGCCAACTGGGGGGACTACACCTCAATGAGCAGTTCTTC.

The rearrangement links TRBV7-6 to TRBJ2-7; 10 nucleotides match TRBD1. Losses at the gene ends were 5 bases for V and 2 bases for J; bases not matched to a gene: 6. CDR1 is SGHVS and CDR2 is FNYEAQ in the germline V gene. This CDR3 region has 15 residues. The DNA for the CDR3 is TGTGCCAGCAGCCCTCGACAGGGGGCCACCTACGAGCAGTACTTC. This encodes CASSPRQGATYEQYF.

The chain joins TRBV11-2 to TRBJ1-5; D is perhaps TRBD1 (5 bases). Trimming left V 0 bases short and J 2 bases short, with 8 bases between. There are 15 residues in the CDR3. CDR1 is SGHAT, CDR2 FQNNGV, per germline. The CDR3 sequence: CASSLDPGGNQPQHF. The CDR3 nucleotides are TGTGCCAGCAGCTTAGATCCGGGGGGCAATCAGCCCCAGCATTTT.

This chain links TRBV2 with TRBJ2-5; D might be TRBD2 (5 bases). The DNA end lines up better with TRBJ2-7; the J call may be wrong. This CDR3 region has 12 residues. CDR1 and CDR2 from the germline V gene are SNHLY and FYNNEI. The CDR3 reads CASEIGLYEQYF. CDR3 nucleotide sequence: TGTGCCAGCGAGATAGGACTCTACGAGCAGTACTTC.

The J gene is TRBJ2-5, the V gene TRBV7-8, with D possibly TRBD2 on 5 matching bases. Germline CDR1 reads SGHVS; CDR2 reads FQNEAQ. V lost 1 base to trimming and J lost 5 bases, with 11 bases between them. CDR3 length: 14 residues. The CDR3 region is CASSLGVGVETQYF. CDR3 coding DNA: TGTGCCAGCAGCTTAGGTGTCGGGGTTGAGACCCAGTACTTC.

This chain uses TRBV28 with TRBJ2-1; TRBD2 might be the D (6 bases). CDR3 length equals 18 residues. Germline V gene sequence: CDR1 MDHEN, CDR2 SYDVKM. Trimming removed 0 bases from V and 4 bases from J, with 19 bases in between. The CDR3 bases are TGTGCCAGCAGTTTATGGGGGGGAGGAAGGGGTACATACAATGAGCAGTTCTTC. This codes for CASSLWGGGRGTYNEQFF.

V and J are TRBV6-5 and TRBJ2-2; TRBD1 might be the D (6 bases). The CDR3 loop spans 15 amino acids. V was cut by 6 bases and J by 1 base, with 12 bases left in between. CDR1 and CDR2 from the germline V gene are MNHEY and SVGAGI. The CDR3 DNA is TGTGCCAGCAGCAGAGGGACACTGAACACCGGGGAGCTGTTTTTT. Protein: CASSRGTLNTGELFF.

This chain connects TRBV4-3 to TRBJ1-3, with 7 bases lining up with TRBD1. Germline CDR1 and CDR2: LGHNA and YSLEER. V lost 0 bases and J lost 3; bases outside the gene matches: 8. CDR3 length equals 17 residues. The CDR3, as DNA: TGCGCCAGCAGCCAAGATTTTGTAGGGGGCCTTGGAAACACCATATATTTT. Amino acid sequence: CASSQDFVGGLGNTIYF.

The chain joins TRBV7-9 to TRBJ1-2; 9 bases align to TRBD1. This CDR3 is built from 13 residues. V lost 3 bases and J lost 8; bases outside the gene matches: 4. The germline CDR1 and CDR2 sequences are SEHNR and FQNEAQ (reference sequence). The CDR3 protein is CASSFGTGIGYTF. The CDR3 DNA is TGTGCCAGCAGCTTCGGGACAGGGATAGGCTACACCTTC.

This chain uses TRBV29-1 with TRBJ1-5; D gene uncertain. The CDR3 runs to 13 residues. V was clipped by 4 bases and J by 1 base, with 8 bases between them. Germline CDR1 and CDR2: SQVTM and ANQGSEA. The CDR3 loop reads CSVGRASNQPQHF. The CDR3 DNA sequence: TGCAGCGTTGGGAGGGCCAGCAATCAGCCCCAGCATTTT.